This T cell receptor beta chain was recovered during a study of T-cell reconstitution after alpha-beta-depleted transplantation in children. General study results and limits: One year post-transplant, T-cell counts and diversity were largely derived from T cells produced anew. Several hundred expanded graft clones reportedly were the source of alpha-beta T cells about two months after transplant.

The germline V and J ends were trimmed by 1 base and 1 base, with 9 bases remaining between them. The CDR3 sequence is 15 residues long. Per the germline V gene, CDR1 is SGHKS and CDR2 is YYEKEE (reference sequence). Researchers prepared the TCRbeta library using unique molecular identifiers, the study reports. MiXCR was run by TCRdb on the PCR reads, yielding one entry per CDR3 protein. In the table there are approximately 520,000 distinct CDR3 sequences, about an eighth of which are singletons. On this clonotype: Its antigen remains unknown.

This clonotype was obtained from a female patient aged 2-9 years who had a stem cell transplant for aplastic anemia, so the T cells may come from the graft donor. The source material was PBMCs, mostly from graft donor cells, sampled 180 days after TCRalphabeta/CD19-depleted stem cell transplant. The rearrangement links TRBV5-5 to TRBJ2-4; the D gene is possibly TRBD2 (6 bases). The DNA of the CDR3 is TGTGCCAGCAGCTTGCAGCGGGCGGCCAAAAACATTCAGTACTTC. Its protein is CASSLQRAAKNIQYF.